This T cell receptor beta chain stems from a study of shared clonotypes between healthy human individuals. Points from the study as a whole: Non-shared clonotypes had lower generation probabilities than clonotypes shared by all four sorted-subset donors. Between a handful of donors, naive CD4 clonotypes were shared at a level of about 5%.

CDR1 SGHRS and CDR2 YFSETQ come from the germline V gene. This CDR3 region has 14 residues. V was shortened by 0 bases and J by 1 base, with 8 bases between the two germline ends. As handled by the study authors: From ImmunoSEQ came sequences covering only the junction and carrying no quality scores, so filtering differed. Libraries were prepared by immunoSEQ multiplex PCR; TCRdb keeps only in-frame clonotypes and omits some of them. The V and J calls and the clone size are those of that table, but D and trimming were determined from the DNA. This sample has some 2.4 million clones, with roughly 93% found just once. In regard to this clone: What it binds is unknown. Additional DNA sequences in this sample encode the identical CDR3.

Sequencing was performed on naive CD4+ T cells from PBMCs. Subset here: CD45RA+ positively selected. The receptor comes from a man aged 18 to 29 in good health. Some clones in this sample may be carry-over from other donors' samples. The chain is built from TRBV5-1 and TRBJ2-7; maybe TRBD1 (5 bases). The chain's CDR3 is CASSLAPGSYEQYF. CDR3 DNA sequence: TGCGCCAGCAGCTTGGCCCCAGGGTCCTACGAGCAGTACTTC. Based on the CDR3 plus reference TRBV5-1 and TRBJ2-7, the full variable domain is KAGVTQTPRYLIKTRGQQVTLSCSPISGHRSVSWYQQTPGQGLQFLFEYFSETQRNKGNFPGRFSGRQFSNSRSEMNVSTLELGDSALYLCASSLAPGSYEQYFGPGTRLTVT.